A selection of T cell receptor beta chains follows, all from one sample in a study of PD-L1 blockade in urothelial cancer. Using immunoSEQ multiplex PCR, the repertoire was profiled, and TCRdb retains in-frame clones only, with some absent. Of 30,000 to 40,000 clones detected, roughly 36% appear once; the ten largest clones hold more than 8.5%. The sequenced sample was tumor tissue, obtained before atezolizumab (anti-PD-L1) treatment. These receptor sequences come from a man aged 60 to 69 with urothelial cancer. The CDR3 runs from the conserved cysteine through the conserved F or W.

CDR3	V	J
CASSADRGYNQPQHF	TRBV25-1	TRBJ1-5
CASSLGGTGDYGYTF	TRBV28	TRBJ1-2
CASSPGRQGREQYF	TRBV18	TRBJ2-7
CASSAGTGVIDEQFF	TRBV19	TRBJ2-1
CASSPAGQGAYTIYF	TRBV11-3	TRBJ1-3
CASSMSGPGQGTKNIQYF	TRBV19	TRBJ2-4
CASSPTGTRNQPQHF	TRBV6-8	TRBJ1-5
CASSLGIAKNIQYF	TRBV28	TRBJ2-4
CASSAEQETQYF	TRBV6-8	TRBJ2-5
CATSRDHTGGKGKLFF	TRBV15	TRBJ1-4
CASKQGVSYEQYF	TRBV9	TRBJ2-7
CASSHPRGGEQYF	TRBV14	TRBJ2-7
CASGLGQGTQYF	TRBV12-5	TRBJ2-3
CASSVGGAGSNQPQHF	TRBV7-6	TRBJ1-5
CASSLGAQGRGGYTF	TRBV28	TRBJ1-2
CSGLLAGEEETQYF	TRBV29-1	TRBJ2-5
CASSRGSGELFF	TRBV19	TRBJ2-2
CASNRDTTKNIQYF	TRBV28	TRBJ2-4
CASSYGLAGGPGANVLTF	TRBV6-8	TRBJ2-6
CASSYSIVYRGQETQYF	TRBV6-7	TRBJ2-5
CASSWEGRSSGNTIYF	TRBV11-3	TRBJ1-3
CASSVGQSNTGELFF	TRBV9	TRBJ2-2
CASSAYGGEYEQYF	TRBV11-3	TRBJ2-7
CAWSLSLNSPLHF	TRBV30	TRBJ1-6
CASSRDRGYGYTF	TRBV6-8	TRBJ1-2
CASSLVPGGMNTEAFF	TRBV5-1	TRBJ1-1
CASSSGQGADTEAFF	TRBV11-3	TRBJ1-1
CASSLRTANTGELFF	TRBV6-8	TRBJ2-2
CASSLSLRTQYF	TRBV28	TRBJ2-5
CASSYSGYRGGYTF	TRBV6-8	TRBJ1-2
CASSYEATRGRREQFF	TRBV6-8	TRBJ2-1
CASSESGGNEKLFF	TRBV6-7	TRBJ1-4
CASSLGAGEAKNIQYF	TRBV11-3	TRBJ2-4
CASTRQGGTDTQYF	TRBV6-8	TRBJ2-3
CASSLTSADTQYF	TRBV7-8	TRBJ2-3
CASSLGGTADYGYTF	TRBV5-1	TRBJ1-2
CASSPDYRSYEQYF	TRBV6-8	TRBJ2-7
CASSIGTTEAFF	TRBV19	TRBJ1-1
CATNMGRARTQETQYF	TRBV28	TRBJ2-5